Below are 10 T cell receptor beta chains sequenced from a single sample in a study of blood T cell repertoires in COVID-19. TCRdb's table, derived via immunoSEQ multiplex PCR, lists solely in-frame clones and lacks some. Here the sample spans approximately 170,000 clones, 85% to 95% being singletons. Sequencing was carried out using peripheral blood. These receptors were taken from an older woman with COVID-19, enrolled during active disease.

The chain joins TRBV5-1 to TRBJ2-1, with 7 nucleotides matching TRBD2. The CDR3 consists of 12 residues. V shed 10 bases, J shed 1 base, and the junction held 2 bases outside the gene matches. The V gene's germline CDR1 is SGHRS and CDR2 YFSETQ. The CDR3 region is CASGGSYNEQFF. Written as DNA, the CDR3 is TGCGCCTCCGGGGGGTCCTACAATGAGCAGTTCTTC.

The V gene is TRBV2, the J gene TRBJ2-4; the D gene is possibly TRBD1 (5 bases). The CDR3 has 13 amino acids. CDR1 is SNHLY, CDR2 FYNNEI, per germline. Deletions cut 3 bases from V and 4 bases from J, with 7 bases between. The CDR3: CASSDRQKNIQYF. The CDR3 DNA reads TGTGCCAGCAGTGATCGACAGAAAAACATTCAGTACTTC.

This clone was recorded only once. The rearrangement joins TRBV12-5 to TRBJ1-1, with D possibly being TRBD1 (6 bases). The CDR3 covers 15 residues. The germline gives CDR1 LGHNT, CDR2 FRNRAP. Trimming left V 2 bases short and J 4 bases short, with 14 bases between. For the CDR3, the DNA is TGTGCTAGTGGTTTGTTTCAGGGGCGACGCACTGAAGCTTTCTTT. Protein: CASGLFQGRRTEAFF.

The V call is TRBV7-9, the J call TRBJ2-5; maybe TRBD2 (6 bases). V gave up 0 bases and J gave up 5 bases, with 10 bases separating them. The germline V gene encodes CDR1 SEHNR and CDR2 FQNEAQ (reference sequence). The CDR3 is 14 residues long. CDR3 DNA: TGTGCCAGCAGCTTAGCGGGGACTGGGGAGACCCAGTACTTC. It encodes CASSLAGTGETQYF. The full variable domain, completed using reference TRBV7-9 and TRBJ2-5, is DTGVSQNPRHKITKRGQNVTFRCDPISEHNRLYWYRQTLGQGPEFLTYFQNEAQLEKSRLLSDRFSAERPKGSFSTLEIQRTEQGDSAMYLCASSLAGTGETQYFGPGTRLLVL.

This sequence joins TRBV2 and TRBJ1-4; 7 nucleotides match TRBD1. The V gene's germline CDR1 is SNHLY and CDR2 FYNNEI. The CDR3 covers 16 residues. Trimming cost V 5 bases and J 0 bases; bases outside gene matches: 6. The CDR3 sequence is CASSRTQGATNEKLFF. The CDR3 DNA is TGTGCCAGCAGTCGAACGCAGGGGGCAACTAATGAAAAACTGTTTTTT.

The V call is TRBV19, the J call TRBJ1-1; 8 bases line up with TRBD1. In germline, CDR1 is LNHDA, CDR2 SQIVND (reference sequence). CDR3 length: 14 residues. V shed 10 bases, J shed 0 bases, and the junction held 7 bases outside the gene matches. CDR3 sequence (DNA): TGTGCCACCAAAAACAGGGGGATGAACACTGAAGCTTTCTTT. Protein sequence: CATKNRGMNTEAFF.

The V gene is TRBV6-5, the J gene TRBJ1-6; D possibly corresponds to TRBD1 (5 bases). Trimming shortened V by 4 bases and J by 6 bases, and 16 bases separated the two germline ends. CDR3 length equals 16 residues. Germline lookup yields CDR1 MNHEY and CDR2 SVGAGI. The CDR3 protein is CASSSGPGYSNSPLHF. The CDR3 DNA sequence: TGTGCCAGCAGTTCGGGCCCAGGGTATTCTAATTCACCCCTCCACTTT.

The J gene is TRBJ2-7, the V gene TRBV7-9; tentatively, D is TRBD1 (6 bases). The V gene lost 6 bases and the J gene lost 3 bases, with 12 bases spanning the gap. CDR3 size: 13 residues. CDR1 and CDR2 (germline): SEHNR, FQNEAQ (reference sequence). The CDR3 sequence: CASRDGQNYEQYF. The CDR3 bases are TGTGCCAGCAGAGACGGACAGAACTACGAGCAGTACTTC.

The chain recombines TRBV27 with TRBJ1-1; the match to TRBD1 covers 9 bases. V trimming: 6 bases; J trimming: 5 bases; junction bases outside the gene matches: 7. This CDR3 has 14 amino acids. CDR1 is MNHEY, CDR2 SMNVEV, per germline (reference sequence). The CDR3 DNA reads as TGTGCCAGCAGGGGGCGGGACAGGGTAACTGAAGCTTTCTTT. Amino acids: CASRGRDRVTEAFF.

A single count supports this clone. The chain has TRBV3-1 (or the pseudogene TRBV3-2) and TRBJ2-7, with 9 bases identical to TRBD1. The CDR3 contains 17 residues. With V trimmed by 4 bases and J by 7 bases, 17 bases remained unmatched. CDR1 and CDR2 (germline): LGHDT, YNNKEL (reference sequence). The CDR3 DNA sequence: TGTGCCAGCAGCCCGAGATATGGAGGGGGACAGGGTGATGAGCAGTACTTC. Translation gives CASSPRYGGGQGDEQYF.